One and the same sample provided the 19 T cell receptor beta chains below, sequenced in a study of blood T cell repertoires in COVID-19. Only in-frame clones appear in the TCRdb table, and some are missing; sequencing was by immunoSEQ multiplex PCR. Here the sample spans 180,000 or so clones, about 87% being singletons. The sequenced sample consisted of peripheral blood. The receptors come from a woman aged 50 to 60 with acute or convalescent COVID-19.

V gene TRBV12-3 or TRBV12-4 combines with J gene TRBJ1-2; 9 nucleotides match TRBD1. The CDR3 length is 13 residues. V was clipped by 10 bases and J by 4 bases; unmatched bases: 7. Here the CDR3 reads CATRTGESYGYTF. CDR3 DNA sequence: TGTGCCACCCGGACAGGGGAAAGCTATGGCTACACCTTC.

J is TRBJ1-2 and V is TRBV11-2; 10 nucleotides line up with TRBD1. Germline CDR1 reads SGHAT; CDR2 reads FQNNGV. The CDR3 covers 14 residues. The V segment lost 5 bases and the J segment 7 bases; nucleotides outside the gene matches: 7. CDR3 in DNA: TGTGCCAGCAGCCCGGGGACAGGGGCTGGTGGCTACACCTTC. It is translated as CASSPGTGAGGYTF.

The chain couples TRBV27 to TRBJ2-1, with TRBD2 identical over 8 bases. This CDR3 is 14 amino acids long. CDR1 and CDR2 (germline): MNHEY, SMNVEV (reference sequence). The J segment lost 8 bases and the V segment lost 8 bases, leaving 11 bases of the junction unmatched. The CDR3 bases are TGTGCCAGCGGGCGACTAGCGAGAAACTATGAGCAGTTCTTC. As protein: CASGRLARNYEQFF.

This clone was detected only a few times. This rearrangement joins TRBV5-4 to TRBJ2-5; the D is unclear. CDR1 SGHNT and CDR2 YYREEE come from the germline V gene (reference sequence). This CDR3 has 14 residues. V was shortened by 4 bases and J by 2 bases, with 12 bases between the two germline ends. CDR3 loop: CASSPGAAQETQYF. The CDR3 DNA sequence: TGTGCCAGCAGCCCCGGCGCAGCGCAAGAGACCCAGTACTTC.

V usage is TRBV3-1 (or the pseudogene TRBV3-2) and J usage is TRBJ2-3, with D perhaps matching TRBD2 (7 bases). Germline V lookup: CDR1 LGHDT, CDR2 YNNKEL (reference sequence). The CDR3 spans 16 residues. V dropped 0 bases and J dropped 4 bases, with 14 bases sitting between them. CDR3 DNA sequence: TGTGCCAGCAGCCAAGACTGGGGGGGCGGGGCAGATACGCAGTATTTT. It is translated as CASSQDWGGGADTQYF.

The CDR3 reads CASSYSTYRDQPQHF. CDR3 in DNA: TGTGCCAGCAGTTACTCGACCTACCGGGATCAGCCCCAGCATTTT. The chain combines TRBV6-2 or TRBV6-3 with TRBJ1-5; D is uncertain. V was pared by 0 bases and J by 5 bases, with 11 bases between. CDR3 length equals 15 residues. In germline, CDR1 is MNHEY, CDR2 SVGEGT.

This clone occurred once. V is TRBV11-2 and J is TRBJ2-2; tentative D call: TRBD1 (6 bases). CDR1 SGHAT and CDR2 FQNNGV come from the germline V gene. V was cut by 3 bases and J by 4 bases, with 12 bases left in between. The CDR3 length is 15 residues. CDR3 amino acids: CASSFVQGSTGELFF. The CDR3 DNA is TGTGCCAGCAGCTTCGTCCAGGGGAGCACCGGGGAGCTGTTTTTT.

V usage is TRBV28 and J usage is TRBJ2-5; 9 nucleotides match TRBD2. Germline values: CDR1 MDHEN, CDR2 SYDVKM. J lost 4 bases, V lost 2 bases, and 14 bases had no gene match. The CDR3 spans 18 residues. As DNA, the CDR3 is TGTGCCAGCAGTTTACCATCTAGCGGGGCTACGCCCGCAGAGACCCAGTACTTC. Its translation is CASSLPSSGATPAETQYF.

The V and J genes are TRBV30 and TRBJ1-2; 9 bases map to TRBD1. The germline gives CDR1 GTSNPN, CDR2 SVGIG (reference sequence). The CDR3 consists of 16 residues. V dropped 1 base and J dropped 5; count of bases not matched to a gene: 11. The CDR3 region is CAWSDKGQGGLYGYTF. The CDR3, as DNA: TGTGCCTGGAGTGATAAGGGACAGGGAGGCTTATATGGCTACACCTTC.

This CDR3 is CASSVGLAGAPGELFF. CDR3 DNA: TGTGCCAGCAGCGTAGGACTAGCGGGGGCACCCGGGGAGCTGTTTTTT. The V call is TRBV9, the J call TRBJ2-2; 12 positions agree with TRBD2. Germline values: CDR1 SGDLS, CDR2 YYNGEE. The junction had 3 bases not matched to a gene; V was cut back by 0 bases and J by 6 bases. The CDR3 has 16 amino acids.

CDR3 nucleotides: TGTGCTGCGACGGGTCTGCTGGAGCAGTACTTC. This translates into CAATGLLEQYF. The chain combines TRBV6-5 with TRBJ2-7; D remains unclear. Germline loops: CDR1 MNHEY, CDR2 SVGAGI. The CDR3 is 11 residues long.

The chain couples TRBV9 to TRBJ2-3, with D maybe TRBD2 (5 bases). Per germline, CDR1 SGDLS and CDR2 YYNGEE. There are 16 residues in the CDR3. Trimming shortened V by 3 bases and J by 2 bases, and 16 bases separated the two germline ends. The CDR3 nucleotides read TGTGCCAGCAGCGCCCCCGACTACGCCCACACAGATACGCAGTATTTT. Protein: CASSAPDYAHTDTQYF. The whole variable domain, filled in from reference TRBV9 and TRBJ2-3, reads DSGVTQTPKHLITATGQRVTLRCSPRSGDLSVYWYQQSLDQGLQFLIQYYNGEERAKGNILERFSAQQFPDLHSELNLSSLELGDSALYFCASSAPDYAHTDTQYFGPGTRLTVL.

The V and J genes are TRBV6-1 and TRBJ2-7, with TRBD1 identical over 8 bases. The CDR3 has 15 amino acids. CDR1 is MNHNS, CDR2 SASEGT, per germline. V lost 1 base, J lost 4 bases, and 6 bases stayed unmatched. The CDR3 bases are TGTGCCAGCAGTGAAGTTGAGGACAGGGTGTACGAGCAGTACTTC. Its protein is CASSEVEDRVYEQYF.

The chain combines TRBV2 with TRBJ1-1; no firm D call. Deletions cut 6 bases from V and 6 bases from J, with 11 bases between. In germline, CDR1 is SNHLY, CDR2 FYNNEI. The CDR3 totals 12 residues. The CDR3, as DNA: TGTGCCAGCAGGAACTATCGGGCTGAAGCTTTCTTT. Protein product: CASRNYRAEAFF.

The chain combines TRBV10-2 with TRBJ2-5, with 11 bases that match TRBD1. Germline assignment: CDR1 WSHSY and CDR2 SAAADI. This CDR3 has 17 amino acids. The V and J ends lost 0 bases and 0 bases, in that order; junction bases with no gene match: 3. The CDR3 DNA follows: TGCGCCAGCAGTGAGTCGGACAGGGGGCCGTACCAAGAGACCCAGTACTTC. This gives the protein CASSESDRGPYQETQYF.

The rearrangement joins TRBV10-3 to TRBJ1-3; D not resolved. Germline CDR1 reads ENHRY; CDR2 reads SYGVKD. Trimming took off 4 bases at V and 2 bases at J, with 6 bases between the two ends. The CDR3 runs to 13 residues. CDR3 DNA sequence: TGTGCCATCAGTGGTGGGCCTGGAAACACCATATATTTT. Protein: CAISGGPGNTIYF.

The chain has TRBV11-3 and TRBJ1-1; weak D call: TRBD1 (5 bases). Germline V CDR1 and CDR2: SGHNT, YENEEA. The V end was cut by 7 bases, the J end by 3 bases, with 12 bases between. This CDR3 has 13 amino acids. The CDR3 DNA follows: TGTGCCAGCAATGAGGGGAGGGACACTGAAGCTTTCTTT. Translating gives CASNEGRDTEAFF.

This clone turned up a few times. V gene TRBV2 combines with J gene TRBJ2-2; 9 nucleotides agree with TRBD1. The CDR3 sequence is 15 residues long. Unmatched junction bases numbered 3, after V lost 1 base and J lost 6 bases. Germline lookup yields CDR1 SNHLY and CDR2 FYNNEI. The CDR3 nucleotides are TGTGCCAGCAGTGAAGGGGACAGGGATGCCGGGGAGCTGTTTTTT. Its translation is CASSEGDRDAGELFF.

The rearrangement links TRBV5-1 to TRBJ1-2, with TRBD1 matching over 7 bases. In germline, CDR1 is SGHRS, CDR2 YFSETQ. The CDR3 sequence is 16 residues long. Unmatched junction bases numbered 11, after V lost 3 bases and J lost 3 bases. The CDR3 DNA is TGCGCCAGCAGCTCAGCCGGGACAGCTGATTACTATGGCTACACCTTC. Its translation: CASSSAGTADYYGYTF.